One sample yielded the 21 T cell receptor beta chains listed below, sequenced in a study of beta chain features in type 1 diabetes. Study conclusions and caveats: Among all four CD4+ subsets, Type 1 diabetes patients had TCRB CDR3s that were moderately but significantly shorter.

Expressed TCRB transcripts were sequenced because the entire RNA isolate underwent reverse transcription. Some clones are missing from TCRdb's copy, which holds only in-frame ones; the method was immunoSEQ multiplex PCR. The sample shows about 700,000 clones, around an eighth of them seen only once. These TCRs' antigens remain unknown. Sequenced material: naive CD4+ T cells from blood. These receptors originate from a man aged 18 to 35 with type 1 diabetes.

The chain links TRBV30 to TRBJ2-3; perhaps TRBD2 as D (5 bases). Per germline, CDR1 GTSNPN and CDR2 SVGIG (reference sequence). V was shortened by 1 base and J by 8 bases, with 10 bases between the two germline ends. CDR3 length: 12 residues. The CDR3 loop reads CAWSGVGSTQYF. For the CDR3, the DNA is TGTGCCTGGAGTGGGGTAGGGAGTACGCAGTATTTT.

The V and J genes are TRBV7-8 and TRBJ2-5; TRBD1 or TRBD2 may be the D gene (5 bases each). This CDR3 has 16 amino acids. CDR1 SGHVS and CDR2 FQNEAQ come from the germline V gene. Trimming took 3 bases from V and 1 from J, leaving 15 bases between them. CDR3 DNA: TGTGCCAGCAGCTTCCAAGACGGGACCTTCCAAGAGACCCAGTACTTC. Protein: CASSFQDGTFQETQYF.

This clone was counted a few times. The rearrangement links TRBV5-1 to TRBJ2-7; 10 nucleotides match TRBD1. Germline V gives CDR1 SGHRS, CDR2 YFSETQ. V shed 3 bases and J 5 bases; nucleotides not matched to a gene: 11. The CDR3 length is 16 residues. The CDR3 loop reads CASSSGGDRGSDEQYF. CDR3 DNA: TGCGCCAGCAGCTCGGGCGGGGACAGGGGATCTGACGAGCAGTACTTC.

This chain connects TRBV9 to TRBJ2-5, with D tentatively TRBD1 (6 bases). With 3 bases removed from V and 4 bases from J, the gap between germline ends came to 19 bases. CDR3 length: 16 amino acids. Per germline, CDR1 SGDLS and CDR2 YYNGEE. The CDR3 sequence is CASSASTGFLSETQYF. The DNA of the CDR3 is TGTGCCAGCAGCGCAAGTACAGGGTTCTTGTCAGAGACCCAGTACTTC.

The rearrangement links TRBV7-9 to TRBJ1-1, with D tentatively TRBD1 (6 bases). V was pared by 10 bases and J by 1 base, with 16 bases between. The germline V gene encodes CDR1 SEHNR and CDR2 FQNEAQ (reference sequence). The CDR3 extends over 14 amino acids. The CDR3 sequence is CATNRQEANTEAFF. In DNA form, the CDR3 reads TGTGCCACCAATCGACAGGAAGCGAACACTGAAGCTTTCTTT. Supplemented by reference TRBV7-9 and TRBJ1-1, the full variable domain reads DTGVSQNPRHKITKRGQNVTFRCDPISEHNRLYWYRQTLGQGPEFLTYFQNEAQLEKSRLLSDRFSAERPKGSFSTLEIQRTEQGDSAMYLCATNRQEANTEAFFGQGTRLTVV.

This chain uses TRBV7-8 with TRBJ2-7; D is unclear. With 5 bases removed from V and 4 bases from J, the gap between germline ends came to 12 bases. The CDR3 sequence is 13 residues long. Germline CDR1 reads SGHVS; CDR2 reads FQNEAQ. The CDR3 DNA reads TGTGCCAGCAGCGGTCGTGAACTGTACGAGCAGTACTTC. It is translated as CASSGRELYEQYF.

Of note for this clone: The junction shows a germline mismatch at one end, possibly a read error. The chain recombines TRBV28 with TRBJ2-2; the match to TRBD1 covers 8 bases. Germline values: CDR1 MDHEN, CDR2 SYDVKM. The CDR3 spans 14 residues. CDR3 nucleotide sequence: TGTGCCTGCAGGACAGGGACGAACACCGGGGAGCTGTTTTTT. Translated, it gives CACRTGTNTGELFF.

The rearrangement links TRBV7-8 to TRBJ2-7, with 7 bases identical to TRBD1. In germline, CDR1 is SGHVS, CDR2 FQNEAQ. After removal of 4 bases from V and 0 bases from J, the junction contained 9 bases not matched to a gene. This CDR3 spans 16 amino acids. The CDR3 here is CASSSPSGQPSYEQYF. The CDR3 coding sequence is TGTGCCAGCAGCTCTCCTTCGGGACAGCCCTCCTACGAGCAGTACTTC.

The rearrangement joins TRBV30 to TRBJ2-7; D not resolved. This CDR3 region has 12 residues. CDR1 GTSNPN and CDR2 SVGIG come from the germline V gene (reference sequence). Trimming pared 2 bases from V and 3 bases from J, leaving 8 bases between. CDR3: CAWSFVRYEQYF. The CDR3 nucleotides are TGTGCCTGGAGTTTTGTCCGCTACGAGCAGTACTTC.

The chain couples TRBV19 to TRBJ1-4; D not certain. The CDR3 sequence is 16 residues long. Germline-derived CDR1 and CDR2 are LNHDA and SQIVND (reference sequence). V lost 3 bases to trimming and J lost 5 bases, with 16 bases between them. CDR3 amino acids: CASSIGLAESNEKLFF. Here the CDR3 DNA reads TGTGCCAGTAGTATCGGACTGGCGGAGTCAAATGAAAAACTGTTTTTT.

The chain combines TRBV6-6 with TRBJ1-3; weak D call: TRBD1 (5 bases). The CDR3 length is 15 residues. Trimming cost V 5 bases and J 3 bases, with 14 bases left between them. The germline V gene encodes CDR1 MNHNY and CDR2 SVGAGI (reference sequence). This CDR3 is CASSTGTVFGNTIYF. CDR3 DNA sequence: TGTGCCAGCAGTACCGGGACGGTATTTGGAAACACCATATATTTT.

There are a few counts of this clone. V usage is TRBV6-5 and J usage is TRBJ1-2; 7 bases are shared with TRBD1. Germline V gives CDR1 MNHEY, CDR2 SVGAGI. The V and J ends lost 6 bases and 7 bases, in that order; junction bases with no gene match: 14. The CDR3 sequence is 15 residues long. The CDR3 loop reads CASSRLGEGAFGYTF. CDR3 nucleotides: TGTGCCAGCAGCCGCCTGGGAGAGGGGGCCTTTGGCTACACCTTC.

V and J are TRBV28 and TRBJ1-3, with 12 bases aligning to TRBD1. Looked up from germline, CDR1 is MDHEN and CDR2 is SYDVKM. The J segment lost 7 bases and the V segment lost 6 bases, leaving 7 bases of the junction unmatched. CDR3 length equals 15 residues. CDR3 DNA sequence: TGTGCCAGCAGGGGGACAGGGGGCGGCAGTAACACCATATATTTT. This gives the protein CASRGTGGGSNTIYF. The variable domain in full, completed from reference TRBV28 and TRBJ1-3, reads DVKVTQSSRYLVKRTGEKVFLECVQDMDHENMFWYRQDPGLGLRLIYFSYDVKMKEKGDIPEGYSVSREKKERFSLILESASTNQTSMYLCASRGTGGGSNTIYFGEGSWLTVV.

In its sample, this clone was seen a few times. This chain links TRBV7-9 with TRBJ2-5; no firm D call. V was clipped by 4 bases and J by 2 bases, with 8 bases between them. The CDR3 consists of 13 residues. The germline V gene encodes CDR1 SEHNR and CDR2 FQNEAQ (reference sequence). In nucleotides, the CDR3 is TGTGCCAGCAGCTCGGGTCCTCAAGAGACCCAGTACTTC. It translates to CASSSGPQETQYF.

The table lists this clone with a few counts. This sequence joins TRBV6-1 and TRBJ1-1, with D hard to call. The CDR3 is 11 amino acids. Germline V gene sequence: CDR1 MNHNS, CDR2 SASEGT. The V end lost 7 bases, the J end lost 5 bases, and 8 bases lay between the germline ends. CDR3: CASNGGTEAFF. The DNA for the CDR3 is TGTGCCAGCAATGGAGGTACTGAAGCTTTCTTT.

In DNA, the CDR3 is TGTGCCAGCTCACGAGGACTAGCGTTTACCTACGAGCAGTACTTC. Protein sequence: CASSRGLAFTYEQYF. The chain joins TRBV18 to TRBJ2-7; 9 positions agree with TRBD2. The CDR3 is 15 amino acids. CDR1 and CDR2 from the germline V gene are KGHSH and LQKENI. With V trimmed by 4 bases and J by 2 bases, 6 bases remained unmatched.

V gene TRBV5-1 combines with J gene TRBJ1-1; D might be TRBD1 (5 bases). CDR1 is SGHRS and CDR2 is YFSETQ in the germline V gene. Between the trimmed V and J ends, which lost 4 bases and 7 bases, there was a span of 17 bases. The CDR3 has 14 residues. In nucleotides, the CDR3 is TGCGCCAGCAGCCACCCAGAGGGACCCGATGAAGCTTTCTTT. It is translated as CASSHPEGPDEAFF.

This clone was detected only a few times. The chain links TRBV10-3 to TRBJ2-7; 14 nucleotides line up with TRBD2. Germline-derived CDR1 and CDR2 are ENHRY and SYGVKD. The CDR3 runs 16 residues. J was trimmed by 2 bases and V by 10 bases; bases with no gene match: 10. CDR3 in amino acids: CATRTSGGSGAYEQYF. The CDR3 region has the DNA TGTGCCACCAGGACTAGCGGGGGGTCCGGGGCCTACGAGCAGTACTTC.

This clone appeared a few times. The V and J genes are TRBV2 and TRBJ2-7, with D possibly called TRBD1 or TRBD2 (5 bases each). CDR3 length equals 14 residues. CDR1 and CDR2 (germline): SNHLY, FYNNEI. Trimming stripped 8 bases from V and 7 bases from J, with 21 bases between. Here the CDR3 reads CASEASSAGQEQYF. The CDR3 DNA sequence: TGTGCCAGCGAAGCTAGCTCGGCAGGGCAAGAGCAGTACTTC.

J is TRBJ1-1 and V is TRBV6-1; 7 bases agree with TRBD1. CDR3 length: 15 amino acids. From germline, CDR1 is MNHNS and CDR2 SASEGT. V lost 4 bases and J lost 0; bases outside the gene matches: 5. The CDR3, as DNA: TGTGCCAGCAGTGCTTCGGGACAGATGAACACTGAAGCTTTCTTT. Its translation is CASSASGQMNTEAFF.

This clone has only a few counts. V and J are TRBV30 and TRBJ1-5, with 8 bases identical to TRBD1. This CDR3 has 17 amino acids. After removal of 3 bases from V and 6 bases from J, the junction contained 16 bases not matched to a gene. Germline V gene lookup returns CDR1 GTSNPN and CDR2 SVGIG (reference sequence). The CDR3 spells CAWSIGHRDRLGQPQHF. The CDR3 nucleotides are TGTGCCTGGAGCATTGGTCACCGGGACAGGTTAGGTCAGCCCCAGCATTTT.